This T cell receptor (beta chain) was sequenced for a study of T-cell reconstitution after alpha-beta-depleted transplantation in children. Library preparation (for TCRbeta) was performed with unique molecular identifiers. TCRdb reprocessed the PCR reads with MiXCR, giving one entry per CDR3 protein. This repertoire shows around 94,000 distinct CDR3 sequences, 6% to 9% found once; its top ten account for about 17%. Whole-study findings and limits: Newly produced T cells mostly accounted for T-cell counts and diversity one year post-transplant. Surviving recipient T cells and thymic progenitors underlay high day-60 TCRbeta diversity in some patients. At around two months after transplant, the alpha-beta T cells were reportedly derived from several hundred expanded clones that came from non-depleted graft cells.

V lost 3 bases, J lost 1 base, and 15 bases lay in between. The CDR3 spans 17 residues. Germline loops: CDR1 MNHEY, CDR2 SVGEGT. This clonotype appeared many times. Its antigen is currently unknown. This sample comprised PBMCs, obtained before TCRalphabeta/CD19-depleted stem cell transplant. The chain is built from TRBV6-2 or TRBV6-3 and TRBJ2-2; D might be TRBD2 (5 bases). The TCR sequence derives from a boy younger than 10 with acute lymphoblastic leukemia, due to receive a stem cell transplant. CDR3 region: CASSYFRHEGNTGELFF. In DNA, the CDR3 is TGTGCCAGCAGTTATTTCCGACATGAGGGGAACACCGGGGAGCTGTTTTTT.